The T cell receptor (beta chain) under discussion was sequenced for a study of cytomegalovirus exposure and HLA in healthy donors. Study-wide background: A prior analysis found more than 90 million unique TCR beta sequences from approximately 200 million T cells. Whole-study findings and limits: Later analysis suggested links between common viral pathogens and several top significant clusters.

Researchers ran the PCR with 60 Vbeta and 13 Jbeta primers. Sequenced by immunoSEQ multiplex PCR; TCRdb stores in-frame clones only, minus some. The sample shows approximately 190,000 clones, about nine tenths of them seen only once. Points on this clone: Its cognate antigen is unknown.

Trimming left V 0 bases short and J 0 bases short, with 9 bases between. CDR3 size: 16 residues. CDR1 is KGHSH and CDR2 is LQKENI in the germline V gene. The chain employs TRBV18 and TRBJ2-1; D is unresolved. Sequences were obtained from PBMCs. The sequence was obtained from a boy younger than 10 in good health and CMV-seronegative. For the CDR3, the DNA is TGTGCCAGCTCACCACCGGCAGGCCTCTCCTACAATGAGCAGTTCTTC. Its translation: CASSPPAGLSYNEQFF.